The clone carrying this T cell receptor beta chain rates as medium-sized (0.01 to 0.1%). PCR employed 60 Vbeta and 13 Jbeta primers. TCRdb keeps only in-frame clones here, not all; method: immunoSEQ multiplex PCR. The sample holds tens of thousands of clones, about 79% seen once. The sample belongs to a study of cytomegalovirus exposure and HLA in healthy donors. Study-wide context: Out of several hundred genotyped donors, roughly 78% belonged to the Caucasian-associated ancestry cluster.

This CDR3 comprises 15 residues. V was pared by 7 bases and J by 9 bases, with 24 bases between. Germline assignment: CDR1 LNHDA and CDR2 SQIVND (reference sequence). This TCR was sampled from a man aged 40-50 years in good health and CMV-seronegative. The genes are TRBV19 and TRBJ1-2; D remains ambiguous. Sequenced sample: PBMCs. Here the CDR3 reads CASIYSGRSLGSYTF. The CDR3 nucleotides are TGTGCCAGTATTTATAGCGGCAGGAGCTTAGGTAGCTACACCTTC.